This T cell receptor (beta chain) was obtained from a study of T cell responses to AZD1222 COVID-19 vaccine. The overall study: Second doses at about 4 or about 12 weeks were pooled.

Study observations and caveats: Clonal diversity was possibly underestimated, and the donors were mostly white British, with more females. Among vaccine-associated CD4 TCRs, coverage spanned spike, with dominance at 160-218 and 743-854.

On this clone: What it recognizes is unknown.

Repertoires were generated with immunoSEQ multiplex PCR, while TCRdb's copy carries only in-frame clones and drops some. The repertoire holds 150,000 to 200,000 clones, with more than 80% as singletons. The CDR3 is made up of 13 amino acids. Trimming pared 2 bases from V and 7 bases from J, leaving 7 bases between. CDR1 and CDR2 (germline): SGHRS, YFSETQ. The material was peripheral blood, obtained on day 0 of AZD1222 vaccination. The genes are TRBV5-1 and TRBJ1-6, with D unclear. This clonotype was sampled from an adult in good health. Here the CDR3 reads CASSFERNSPLHF. The CDR3 DNA reads TGCGCCAGCAGCTTTGAAAGGAATTCACCCCTCCACTTT.